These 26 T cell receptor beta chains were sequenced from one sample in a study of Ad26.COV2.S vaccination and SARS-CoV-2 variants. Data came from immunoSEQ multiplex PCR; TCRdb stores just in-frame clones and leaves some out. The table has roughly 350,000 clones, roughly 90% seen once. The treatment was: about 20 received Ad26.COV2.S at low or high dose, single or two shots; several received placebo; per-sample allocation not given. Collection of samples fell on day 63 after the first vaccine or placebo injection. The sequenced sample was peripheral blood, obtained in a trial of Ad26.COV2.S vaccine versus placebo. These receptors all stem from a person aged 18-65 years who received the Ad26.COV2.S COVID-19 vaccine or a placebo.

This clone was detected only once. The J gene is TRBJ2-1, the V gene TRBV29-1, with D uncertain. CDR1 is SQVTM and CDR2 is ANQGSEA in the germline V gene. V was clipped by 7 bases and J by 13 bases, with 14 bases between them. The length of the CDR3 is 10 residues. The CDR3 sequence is CSAGGVIQFF. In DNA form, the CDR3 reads TGCAGCGCGGGTGGGGTCATCCAGTTCTTC.

The CDR3 bases are TGTGCCAGCAGCCCAGATGGGGACAGCGTTCACACCATATATTTT. Amino acids: CASSPDGDSVHTIYF. The rearrangement links TRBV28 to TRBJ1-3, with 7 nucleotides matching TRBD1. CDR1 MDHEN and CDR2 SYDVKM come from the germline V gene. V lost 6 bases to trimming and J lost 8 bases; unmatched junction nucleotides: 13. CDR3 size: 15 residues.

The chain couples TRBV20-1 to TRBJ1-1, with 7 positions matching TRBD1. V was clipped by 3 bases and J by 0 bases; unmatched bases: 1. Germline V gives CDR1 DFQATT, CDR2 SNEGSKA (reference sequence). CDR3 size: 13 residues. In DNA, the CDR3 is TGCAGTGCTAGTAGGGGGCTGAACACTGAAGCTTTCTTT. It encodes CSASRGLNTEAFF.

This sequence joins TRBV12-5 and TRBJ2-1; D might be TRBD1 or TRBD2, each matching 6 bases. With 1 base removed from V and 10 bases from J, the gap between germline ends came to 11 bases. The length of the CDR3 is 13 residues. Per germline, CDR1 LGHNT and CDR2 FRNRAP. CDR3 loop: CASGLEGGWEQFF. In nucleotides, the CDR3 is TGTGCTAGTGGTTTGGAGGGGGGCTGGGAGCAGTTCTTC.

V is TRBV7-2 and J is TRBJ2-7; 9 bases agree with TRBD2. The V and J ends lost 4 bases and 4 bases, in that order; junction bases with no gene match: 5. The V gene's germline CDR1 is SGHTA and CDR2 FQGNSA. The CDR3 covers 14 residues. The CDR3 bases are TGTGCCAGCAGCTCCCTAGCGGGGCGTTACGAGCAGTACTTC. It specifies CASSSLAGRYEQYF.

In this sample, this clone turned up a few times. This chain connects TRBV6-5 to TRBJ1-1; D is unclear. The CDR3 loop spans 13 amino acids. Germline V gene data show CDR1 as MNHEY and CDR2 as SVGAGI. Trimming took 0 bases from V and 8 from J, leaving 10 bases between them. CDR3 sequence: CASSYSRGVEAFF. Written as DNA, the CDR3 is TGTGCCAGCAGTTACTCCCGTGGTGTCGAAGCTTTCTTT.

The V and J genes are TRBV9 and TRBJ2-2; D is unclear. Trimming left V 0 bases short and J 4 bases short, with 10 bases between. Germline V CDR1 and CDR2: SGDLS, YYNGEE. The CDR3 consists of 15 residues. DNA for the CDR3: TGTGCCAGCAGCGTAGCTCCCAGCATCACCGGGGAGCTGTTTTTT. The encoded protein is CASSVAPSITGELFF. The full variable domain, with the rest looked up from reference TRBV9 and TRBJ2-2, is DSGVTQTPKHLITATGQRVTLRCSPRSGDLSVYWYQQSLDQGLQFLIQYYNGEERAKGNILERFSAQQFPDLHSELNLSSLELGDSALYFCASSVAPSITGELFFGEGSRLTVL.

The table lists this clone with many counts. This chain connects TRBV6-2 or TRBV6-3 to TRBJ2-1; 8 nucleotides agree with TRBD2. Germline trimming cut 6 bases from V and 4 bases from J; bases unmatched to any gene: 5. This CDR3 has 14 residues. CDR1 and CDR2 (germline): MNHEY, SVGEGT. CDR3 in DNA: TGTGCCAGCAGCCGGGGACTAGAGTACAATGAGCAGTTCTTC. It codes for CASSRGLEYNEQFF.

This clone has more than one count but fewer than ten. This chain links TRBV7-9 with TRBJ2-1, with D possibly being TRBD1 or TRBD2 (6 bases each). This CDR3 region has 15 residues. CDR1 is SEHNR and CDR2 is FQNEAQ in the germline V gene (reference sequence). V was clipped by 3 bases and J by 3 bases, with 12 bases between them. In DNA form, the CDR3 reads TGTGCCAGCAGCTTCGACGGGGGCCTCTACAATGAGCAGTTCTTC. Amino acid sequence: CASSFDGGLYNEQFF.

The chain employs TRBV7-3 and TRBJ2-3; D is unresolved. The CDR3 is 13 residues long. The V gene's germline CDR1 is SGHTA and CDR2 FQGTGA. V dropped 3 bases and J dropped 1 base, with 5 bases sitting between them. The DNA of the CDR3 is TGTGCCAGCAGCTTTCGCCGCACAGATACGCAGTATTTT. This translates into CASSFRRTDTQYF.

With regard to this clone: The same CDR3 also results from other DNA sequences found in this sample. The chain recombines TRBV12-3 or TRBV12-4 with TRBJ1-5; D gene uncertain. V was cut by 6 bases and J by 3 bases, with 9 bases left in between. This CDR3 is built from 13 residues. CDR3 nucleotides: TGTGCCAGCAGCTTGGGATCCAATCAGCCCCAGCATTTT. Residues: CASSLGSNQPQHF.

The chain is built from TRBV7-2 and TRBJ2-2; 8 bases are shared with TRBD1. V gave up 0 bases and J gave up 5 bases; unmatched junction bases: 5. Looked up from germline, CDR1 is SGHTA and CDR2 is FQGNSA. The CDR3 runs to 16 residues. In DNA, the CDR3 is TGTGCCAGCAGCTTAGCGCCGGGACAGGTGACCGGGGAGCTGTTTTTT. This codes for CASSLAPGQVTGELFF.

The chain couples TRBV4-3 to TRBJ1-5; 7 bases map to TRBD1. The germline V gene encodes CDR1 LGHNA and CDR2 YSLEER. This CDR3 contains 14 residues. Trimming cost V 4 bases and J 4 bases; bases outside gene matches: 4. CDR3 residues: CASSRGTVNQPQHF. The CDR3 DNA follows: TGCGCCAGCAGCCGGGGGACAGTTAATCAGCCCCAGCATTTT.

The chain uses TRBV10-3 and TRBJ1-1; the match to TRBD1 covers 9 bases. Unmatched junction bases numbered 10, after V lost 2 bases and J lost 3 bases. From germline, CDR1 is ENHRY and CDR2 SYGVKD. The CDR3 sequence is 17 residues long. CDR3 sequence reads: CAISERNTGGRYTEAFF. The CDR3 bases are TGTGCCATCAGTGAGCGTAATACAGGGGGCCGCTACACTGAAGCTTTCTTT.

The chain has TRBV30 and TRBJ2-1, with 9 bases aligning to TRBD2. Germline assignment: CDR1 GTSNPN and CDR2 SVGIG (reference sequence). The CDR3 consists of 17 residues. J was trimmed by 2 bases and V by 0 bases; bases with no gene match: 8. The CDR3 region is CAWSVGGRDLTYNEQFF. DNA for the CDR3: TGTGCCTGGAGTGTCGGCGGGAGGGACTTAACCTACAATGAGCAGTTCTTC.

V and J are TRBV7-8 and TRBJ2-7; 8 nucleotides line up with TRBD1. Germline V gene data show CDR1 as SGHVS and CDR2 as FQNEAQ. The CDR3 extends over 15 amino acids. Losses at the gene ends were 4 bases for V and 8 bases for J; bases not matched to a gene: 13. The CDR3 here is CASSSTGATSGQQYF. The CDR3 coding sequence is TGTGCCAGCAGCTCGACAGGGGCAACCTCTGGTCAGCAGTACTTC.

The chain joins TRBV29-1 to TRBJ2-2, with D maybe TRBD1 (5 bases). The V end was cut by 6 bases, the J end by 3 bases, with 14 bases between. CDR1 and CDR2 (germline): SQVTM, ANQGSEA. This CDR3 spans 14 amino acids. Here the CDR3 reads CSVKGRTDTGELFF. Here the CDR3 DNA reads TGCAGCGTAAAGGGGCGTACCGACACCGGGGAGCTGTTTTTT.

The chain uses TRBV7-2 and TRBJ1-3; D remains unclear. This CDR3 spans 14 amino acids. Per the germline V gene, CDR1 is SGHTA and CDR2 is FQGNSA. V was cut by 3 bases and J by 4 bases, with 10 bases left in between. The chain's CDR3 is CASSFTDQGNTIYF. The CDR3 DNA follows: TGTGCCAGCAGCTTCACGGACCAAGGAAACACCATATATTTT.

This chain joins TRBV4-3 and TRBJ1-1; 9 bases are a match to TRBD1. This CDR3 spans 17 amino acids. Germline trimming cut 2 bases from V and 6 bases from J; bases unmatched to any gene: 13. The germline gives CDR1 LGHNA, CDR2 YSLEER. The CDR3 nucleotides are TGCGCCAGCAGCCAACCCCTACCGGGACAGGGAAAAGCTGAAGCTTTCTTT. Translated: CASSQPLPGQGKAEAFF.

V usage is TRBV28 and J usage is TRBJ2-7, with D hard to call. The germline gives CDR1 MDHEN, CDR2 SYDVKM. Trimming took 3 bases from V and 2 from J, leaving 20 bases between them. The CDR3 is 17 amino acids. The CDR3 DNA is TGTGCCAGCAGTTTGTTGACTGCCGCCACAATTGCCTACGAGCAGTACTTC. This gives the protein CASSLLTAATIAYEQYF.

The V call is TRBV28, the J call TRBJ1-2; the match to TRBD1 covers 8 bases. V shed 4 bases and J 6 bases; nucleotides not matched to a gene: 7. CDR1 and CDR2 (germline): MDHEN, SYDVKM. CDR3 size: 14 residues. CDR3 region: CASSWTGRGDGYTF. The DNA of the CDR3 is TGTGCCAGCAGTTGGACAGGGAGAGGAGATGGCTACACCTTC.

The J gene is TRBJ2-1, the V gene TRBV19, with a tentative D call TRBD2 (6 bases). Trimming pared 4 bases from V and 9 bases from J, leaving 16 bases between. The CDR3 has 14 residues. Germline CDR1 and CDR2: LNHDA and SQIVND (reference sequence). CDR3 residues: CASSRREARGEQFF. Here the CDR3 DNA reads TGTGCCAGTAGTAGGAGGGAGGCCCGGGGTGAGCAGTTCTTC.

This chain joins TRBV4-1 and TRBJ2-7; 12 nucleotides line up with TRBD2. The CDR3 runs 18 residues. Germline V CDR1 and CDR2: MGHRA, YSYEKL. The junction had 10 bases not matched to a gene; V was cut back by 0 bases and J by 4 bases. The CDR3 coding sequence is TGCGCCAGCAGCCAAGAGGCTAGCGGGAGGGCCGAGATTTACGAGCAGTACTTC. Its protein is CASSQEASGRAEIYEQYF.

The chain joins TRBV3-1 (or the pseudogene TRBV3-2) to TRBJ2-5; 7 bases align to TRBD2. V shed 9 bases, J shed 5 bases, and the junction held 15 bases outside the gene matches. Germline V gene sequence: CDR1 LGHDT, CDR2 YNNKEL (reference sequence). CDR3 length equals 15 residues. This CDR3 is CASRSSGRDRETQYF. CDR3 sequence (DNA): TGTGCCAGTCGATCTAGCGGCCGGGACCGGGAGACCCAGTACTTC.

The CDR3 is CASKIATNEKLFF. Here the CDR3 DNA reads TGTGCCAGCAAGATTGCAACTAATGAAAAACTGTTTTTT. The chain has TRBV28 and TRBJ1-4; the D is unclear. This CDR3 is 13 amino acids long. Trimming pared 7 bases from V and 0 bases from J, leaving 6 bases between. Germline V gene lookup returns CDR1 MDHEN and CDR2 SYDVKM.

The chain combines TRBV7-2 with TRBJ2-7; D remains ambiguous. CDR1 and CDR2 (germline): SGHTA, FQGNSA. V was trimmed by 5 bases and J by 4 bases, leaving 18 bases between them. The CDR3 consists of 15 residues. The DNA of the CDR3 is TGTGCCAGCAGCCCAGATAGGGCAGGCTCGTACGAGCAGTACTTC. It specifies CASSPDRAGSYEQYF.